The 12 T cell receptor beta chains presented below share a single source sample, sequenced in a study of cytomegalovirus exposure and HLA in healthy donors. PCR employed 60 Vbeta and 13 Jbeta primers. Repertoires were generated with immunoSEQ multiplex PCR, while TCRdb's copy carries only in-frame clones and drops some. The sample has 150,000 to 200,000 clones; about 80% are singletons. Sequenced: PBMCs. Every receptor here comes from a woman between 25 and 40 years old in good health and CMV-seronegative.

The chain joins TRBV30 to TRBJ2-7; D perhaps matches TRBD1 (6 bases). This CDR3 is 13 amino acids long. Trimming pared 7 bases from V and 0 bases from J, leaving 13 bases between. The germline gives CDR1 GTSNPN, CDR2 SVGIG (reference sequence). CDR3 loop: CAFRGGSSYEQYF. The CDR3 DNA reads TGTGCCTTTAGAGGGGGAAGCTCCTACGAGCAGTACTTC.

CDR3 amino acids: CASSSGVGGANVLTF. The CDR3 coding sequence is TGTGCCAGCAGTTCAGGGGTAGGAGGGGCCAACGTCCTGACTTTC. The rearrangement uses TRBV7-3 and TRBJ2-6, with D possibly TRBD1 on 6 matching bases. Germline CDR1 reads SGHTA; CDR2 reads FQGTGA. The germline V and J ends were trimmed by 6 bases and 4 bases, with 13 bases remaining between them. This CDR3 is built from 15 residues.

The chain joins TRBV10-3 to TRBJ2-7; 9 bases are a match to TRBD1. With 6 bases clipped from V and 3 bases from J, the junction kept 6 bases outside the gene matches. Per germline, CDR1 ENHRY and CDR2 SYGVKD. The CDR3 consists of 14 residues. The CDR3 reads CAISPGQGIYEQYF. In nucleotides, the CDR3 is TGTGCCATCAGCCCGGGACAGGGCATCTACGAGCAGTACTTC.

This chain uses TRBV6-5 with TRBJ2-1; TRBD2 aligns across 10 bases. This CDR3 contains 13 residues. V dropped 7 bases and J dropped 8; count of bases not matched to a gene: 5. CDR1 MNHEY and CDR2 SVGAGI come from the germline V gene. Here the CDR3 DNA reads TGTGCCAGCAAAGTAGCGGGAGGCTATGAGCAGTTCTTC. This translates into CASKVAGGYEQFF.

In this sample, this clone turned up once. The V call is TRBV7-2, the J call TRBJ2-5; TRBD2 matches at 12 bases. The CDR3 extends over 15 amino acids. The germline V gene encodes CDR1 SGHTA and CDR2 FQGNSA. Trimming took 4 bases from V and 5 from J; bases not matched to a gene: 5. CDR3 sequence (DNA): TGTGCCAGCAGCTCTAGCGGGGGGGGACATGAGACCCAGTACTTC. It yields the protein CASSSSGGGHETQYF.

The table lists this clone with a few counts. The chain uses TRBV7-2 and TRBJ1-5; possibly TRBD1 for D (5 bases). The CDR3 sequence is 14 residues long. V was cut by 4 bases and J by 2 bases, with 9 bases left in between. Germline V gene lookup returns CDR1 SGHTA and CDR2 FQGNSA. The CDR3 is CASSSDSRNQPQHF. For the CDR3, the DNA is TGTGCCAGCAGCTCCGACAGCCGCAATCAGCCCCAGCATTTT. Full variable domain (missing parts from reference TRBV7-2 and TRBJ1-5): GAGVSQSPSNKVTEKGKDVELRCDPISGHTALYWYRQSLGQGLEFLIYFQGNSAPDKSGLPSDRFSAERTGGSVSTLTIQRTQQEDSAVYLCASSSDSRNQPQHFGDGTRLSIL.

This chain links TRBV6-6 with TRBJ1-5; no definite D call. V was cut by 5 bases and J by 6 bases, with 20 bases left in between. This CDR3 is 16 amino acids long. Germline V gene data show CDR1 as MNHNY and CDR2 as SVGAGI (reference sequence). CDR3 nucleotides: TGTGCCAGCAGTCGGGAAAGCGGGAGCTTCGGTCAGCCCCAGCATTTT. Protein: CASSRESGSFGQPQHF.

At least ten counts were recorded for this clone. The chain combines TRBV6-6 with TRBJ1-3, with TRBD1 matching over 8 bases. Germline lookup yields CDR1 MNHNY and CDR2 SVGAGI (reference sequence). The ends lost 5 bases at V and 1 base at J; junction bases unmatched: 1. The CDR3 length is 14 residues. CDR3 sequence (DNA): TGTGCCAGCAGTCGGACAGGGTCTGGAAACACCATATATTTT. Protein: CASSRTGSGNTIYF.

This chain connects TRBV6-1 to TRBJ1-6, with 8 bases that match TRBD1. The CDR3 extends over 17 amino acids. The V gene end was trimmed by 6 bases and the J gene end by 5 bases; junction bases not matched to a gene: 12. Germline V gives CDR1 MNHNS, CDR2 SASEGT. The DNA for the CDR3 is TGTGCCAGCAGAGAAAGAATTACAGGGGGAAATAATTCACCCCTCCACTTT. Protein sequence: CASRERITGGNNSPLHF.

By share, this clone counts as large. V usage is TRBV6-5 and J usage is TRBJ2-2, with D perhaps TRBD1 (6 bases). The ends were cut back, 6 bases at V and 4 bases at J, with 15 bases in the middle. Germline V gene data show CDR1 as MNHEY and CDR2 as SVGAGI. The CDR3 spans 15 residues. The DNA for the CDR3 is TGTGCCAGCAGCAAGAAAGACAGGACCACCGGGGAGCTGTTTTTT. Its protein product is CASSKKDRTTGELFF.

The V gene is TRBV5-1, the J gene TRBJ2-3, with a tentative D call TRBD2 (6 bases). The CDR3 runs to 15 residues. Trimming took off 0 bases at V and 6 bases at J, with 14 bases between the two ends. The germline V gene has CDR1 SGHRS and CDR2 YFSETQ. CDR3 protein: CASSLGWGDPDTQYF. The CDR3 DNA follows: TGCGCCAGCAGCTTGGGGTGGGGGGATCCGGATACGCAGTATTTT. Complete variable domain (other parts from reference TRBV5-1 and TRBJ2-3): KAGVTQTPRYLIKTRGQQVTLSCSPISGHRSVSWYQQTPGQGLQFLFEYFSETQRNKGNFPGRFSGRQFSNSRSEMNVSTLELGDSALYLCASSLGWGDPDTQYFGPGTRLTVL.

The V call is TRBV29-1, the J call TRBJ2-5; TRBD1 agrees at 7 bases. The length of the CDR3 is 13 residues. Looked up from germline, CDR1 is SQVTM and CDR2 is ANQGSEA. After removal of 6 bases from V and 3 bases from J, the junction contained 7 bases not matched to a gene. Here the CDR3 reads CSVFDRVKETQYF. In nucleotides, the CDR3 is TGCAGCGTCTTCGACAGGGTGAAAGAGACCCAGTACTTC.